This TCR beta chain was identified in a study of Ad26.COV2.S vaccination and SARS-CoV-2 variants. Study-wide context: Into the muscle, Ad26.COV2.S was dosed once or twice, 56 days apart. Study-wide points: There was a possibility that the TCR breadth and depth analyses underestimated total T cell responses. Researchers reported similar non-spike TCR breadth in vaccine and placebo recipients.

As regards this clone: Its antigen is unidentified.

Sequencing was performed with immunoSEQ multiplex PCR; in TCRdb, only in-frame clones are kept and a portion is missing. The data contain about 400,000 clones, around 89% of them singletons. Treatment of the sample: around 19 received Ad26.COV2.S at low or high dose, single or two shots; about 5 received placebo; per-sample allocation not given. Samples were taken on day 63 after the first vaccine or placebo injection. Boston supplied an adult donor aged 18-55 years. Sequencing used peripheral blood, obtained in a trial of Ad26.COV2.S vaccine versus placebo. The receptor's source is a person aged 18-60 years who received the Ad26.COV2.S COVID-19 vaccine or a placebo.

CDR3 sequence (DNA): TGTGCCAGCAGCTTAACCCAGAATCAGCCCCAGCATTTT. This translates into CASSLTQNQPQHF. The chain couples TRBV11-3 to TRBJ1-5; D unclear. CDR1 and CDR2 (germline): SGHNT, YENEEA. The V end lost 2 bases, the J end lost 4 bases, and 6 bases lay between the germline ends. This CDR3 has 13 amino acids.